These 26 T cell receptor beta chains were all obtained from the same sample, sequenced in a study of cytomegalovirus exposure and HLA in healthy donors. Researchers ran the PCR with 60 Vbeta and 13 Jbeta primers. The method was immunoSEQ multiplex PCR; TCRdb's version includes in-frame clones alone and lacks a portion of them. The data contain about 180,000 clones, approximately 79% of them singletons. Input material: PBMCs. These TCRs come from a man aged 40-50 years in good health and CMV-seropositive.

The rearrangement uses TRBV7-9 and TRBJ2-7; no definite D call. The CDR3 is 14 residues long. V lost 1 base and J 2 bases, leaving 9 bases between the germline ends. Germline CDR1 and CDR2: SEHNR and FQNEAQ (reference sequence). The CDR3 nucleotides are TGTGCCAGCAGCTTAGGGTTAGCTCCCTACGAGCAGTACTTC. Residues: CASSLGLAPYEQYF.

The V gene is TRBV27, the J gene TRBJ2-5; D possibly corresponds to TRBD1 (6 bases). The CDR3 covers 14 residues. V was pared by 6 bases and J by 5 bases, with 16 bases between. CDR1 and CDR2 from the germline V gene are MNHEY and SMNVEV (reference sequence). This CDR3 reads CASRPPGALETQYF. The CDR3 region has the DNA TGTGCCAGCAGACCCCCAGGGGCGTTGGAGACCCAGTACTTC.

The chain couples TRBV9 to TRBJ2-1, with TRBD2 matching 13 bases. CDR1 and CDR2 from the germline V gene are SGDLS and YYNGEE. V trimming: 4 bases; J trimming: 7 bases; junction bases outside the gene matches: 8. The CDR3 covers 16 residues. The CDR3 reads CASSPTSGRSWNEQFF. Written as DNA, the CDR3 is TGTGCCAGCAGCCCGACTAGCGGGAGGTCCTGGAATGAGCAGTTCTTC.

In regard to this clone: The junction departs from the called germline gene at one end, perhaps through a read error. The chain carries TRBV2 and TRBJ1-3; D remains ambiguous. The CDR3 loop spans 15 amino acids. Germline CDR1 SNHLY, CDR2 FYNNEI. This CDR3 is CAGSPDPGGRNTIYF. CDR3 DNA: TGTGCCGGCAGTCCTGACCCCGGAGGTAGAAACACCATATATTTT.

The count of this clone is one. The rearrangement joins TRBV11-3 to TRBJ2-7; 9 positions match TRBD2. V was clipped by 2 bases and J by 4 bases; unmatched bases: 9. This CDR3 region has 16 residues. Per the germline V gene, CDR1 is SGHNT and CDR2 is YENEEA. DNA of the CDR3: TGTGCCAGCAGCTTACTTGGCGGGAGGGCCGGATACGAGCAGTACTTC. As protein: CASSLLGGRAGYEQYF.

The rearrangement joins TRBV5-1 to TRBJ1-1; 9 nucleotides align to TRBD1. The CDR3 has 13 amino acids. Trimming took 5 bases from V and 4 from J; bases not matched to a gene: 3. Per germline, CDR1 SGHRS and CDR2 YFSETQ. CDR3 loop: CASRGQGTTEAFF. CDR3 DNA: TGCGCCAGCAGAGGACAGGGGACCACTGAAGCTTTCTTT.

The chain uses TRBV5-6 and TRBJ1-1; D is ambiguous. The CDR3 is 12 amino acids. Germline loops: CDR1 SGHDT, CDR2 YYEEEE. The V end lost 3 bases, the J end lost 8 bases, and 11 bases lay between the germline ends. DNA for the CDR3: TGTGCCAGCAGCTCAGGACTGGGAGAAGCTTTCTTT. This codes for CASSSGLGEAFF.

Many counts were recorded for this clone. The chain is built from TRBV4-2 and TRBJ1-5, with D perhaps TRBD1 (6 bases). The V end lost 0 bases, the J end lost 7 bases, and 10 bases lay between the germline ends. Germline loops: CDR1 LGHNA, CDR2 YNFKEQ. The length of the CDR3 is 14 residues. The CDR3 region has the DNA TGTGCCAGCAGCCAAGATAAGACAGGACAGCCCCAGCATTTT. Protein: CASSQDKTGQPQHF.

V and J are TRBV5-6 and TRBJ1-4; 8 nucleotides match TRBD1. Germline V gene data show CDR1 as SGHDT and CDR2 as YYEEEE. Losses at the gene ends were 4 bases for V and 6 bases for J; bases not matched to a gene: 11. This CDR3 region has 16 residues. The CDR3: CASSGIRRGQDEKLFF. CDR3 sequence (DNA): TGTGCCAGCAGCGGGATTCGCAGGGGGCAAGATGAAAAACTGTTTTTT. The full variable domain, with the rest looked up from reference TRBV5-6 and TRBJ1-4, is DAGVTQSPTHLIKTRGQQVTLRCSPKSGHDTVSWYQQALGQGPQFIFQYYEEEERQRGNFPDRFSGHQFPNYSSELNVNALLLGDSALYLCASSGIRRGQDEKLFFGSGTQLSVL.

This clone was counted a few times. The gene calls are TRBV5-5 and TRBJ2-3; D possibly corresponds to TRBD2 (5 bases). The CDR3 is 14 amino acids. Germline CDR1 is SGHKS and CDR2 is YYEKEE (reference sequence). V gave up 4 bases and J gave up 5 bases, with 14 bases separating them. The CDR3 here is CASSPALAIDTQYF. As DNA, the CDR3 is TGTGCCAGCAGCCCCGCTCTAGCAATAGATACGCAGTATTTT.

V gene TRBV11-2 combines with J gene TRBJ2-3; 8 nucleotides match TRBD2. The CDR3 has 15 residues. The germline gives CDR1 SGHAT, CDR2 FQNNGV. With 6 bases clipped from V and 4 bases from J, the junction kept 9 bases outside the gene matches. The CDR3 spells CASRAGGMGPDTQYF. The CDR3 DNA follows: TGTGCCAGCAGGGCGGGGGGAATGGGCCCAGATACGCAGTATTTT.

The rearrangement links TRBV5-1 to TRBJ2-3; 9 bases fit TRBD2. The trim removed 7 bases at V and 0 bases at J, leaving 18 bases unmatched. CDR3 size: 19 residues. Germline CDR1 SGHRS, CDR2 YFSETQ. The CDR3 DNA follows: TGCGCCAGCCGACAATCGGGGCTAGCGGGGCCCTCTAGCACAGATACGCAGTATTTT. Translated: CASRQSGLAGPSSTDTQYF.

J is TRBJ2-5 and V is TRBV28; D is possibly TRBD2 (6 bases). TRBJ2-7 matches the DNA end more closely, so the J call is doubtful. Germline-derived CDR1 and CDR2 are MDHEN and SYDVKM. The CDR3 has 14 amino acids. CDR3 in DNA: TGTGCCAGCATCCAGGGAGGAGCAACCTACGAGCAGTACTTC. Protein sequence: CASIQGGATYEQYF.

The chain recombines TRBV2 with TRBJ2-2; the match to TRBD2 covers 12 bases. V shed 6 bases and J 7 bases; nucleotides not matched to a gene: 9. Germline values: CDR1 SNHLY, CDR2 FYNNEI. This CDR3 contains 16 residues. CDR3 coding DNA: TGTGCCAGCAGCCGGAGACTAGCGGGAGCGGGCGGGGAGCTGTTTTTT. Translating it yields CASSRRLAGAGGELFF.

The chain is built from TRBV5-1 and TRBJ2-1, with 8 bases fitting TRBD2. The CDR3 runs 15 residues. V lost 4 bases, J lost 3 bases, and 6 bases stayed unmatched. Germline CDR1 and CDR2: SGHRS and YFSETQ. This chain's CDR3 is CASSLLAEVYNEQFF. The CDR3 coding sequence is TGCGCCAGCAGCCTACTAGCGGAGGTCTACAATGAGCAGTTCTTC.

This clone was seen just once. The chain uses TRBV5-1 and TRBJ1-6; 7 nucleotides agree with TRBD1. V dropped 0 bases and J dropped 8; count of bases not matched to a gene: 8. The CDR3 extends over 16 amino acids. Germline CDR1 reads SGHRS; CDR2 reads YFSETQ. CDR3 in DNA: TGCGCCAGCAGCTTGGACCCTGGGACAGCATATTCACCCCTCCACTTT. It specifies CASSLDPGTAYSPLHF.

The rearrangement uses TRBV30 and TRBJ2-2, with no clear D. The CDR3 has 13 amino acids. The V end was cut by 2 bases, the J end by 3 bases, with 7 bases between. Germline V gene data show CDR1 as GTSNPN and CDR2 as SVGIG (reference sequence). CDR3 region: CAWSTSYTGELFF. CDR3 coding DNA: TGTGCCTGGAGTACATCATACACCGGGGAGCTGTTTTTT.

For the CDR3, the DNA is TGTGCCAGTAGTAGCGCCAGGGGGCCAGATAGCAATCAGCCCCAGCATTTT. Protein product: CASSSARGPDSNQPQHF. This chain uses TRBV19 with TRBJ1-5, with 8 positions matching TRBD1. The ends lost 4 bases at V and 0 bases at J; junction bases unmatched: 8. The CDR3 runs to 17 residues. Looked up from germline, CDR1 is LNHDA and CDR2 is SQIVND (reference sequence).

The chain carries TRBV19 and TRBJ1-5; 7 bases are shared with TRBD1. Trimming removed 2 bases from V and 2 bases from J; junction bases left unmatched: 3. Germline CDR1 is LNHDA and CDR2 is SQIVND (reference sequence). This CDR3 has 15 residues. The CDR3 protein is CASSIWQGGNQPQHF. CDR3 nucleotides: TGTGCCAGTAGTATATGGCAGGGGGGCAATCAGCCCCAGCATTTT.

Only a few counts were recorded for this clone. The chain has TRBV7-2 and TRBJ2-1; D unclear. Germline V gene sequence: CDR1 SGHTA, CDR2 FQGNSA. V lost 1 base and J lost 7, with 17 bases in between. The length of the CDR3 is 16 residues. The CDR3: CASSLVVAAYGNEQFF. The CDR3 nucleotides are TGTGCCAGCAGCTTAGTTGTAGCTGCCTACGGAAATGAGCAGTTCTTC.

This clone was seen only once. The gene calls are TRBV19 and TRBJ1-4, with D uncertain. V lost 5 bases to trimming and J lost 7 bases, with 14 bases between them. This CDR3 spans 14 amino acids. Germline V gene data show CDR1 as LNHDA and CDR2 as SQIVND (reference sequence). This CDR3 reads CASSEIRGGEKLFF. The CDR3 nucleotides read TGTGCCAGTAGTGAGATCCGCGGCGGTGAAAAACTGTTTTTT. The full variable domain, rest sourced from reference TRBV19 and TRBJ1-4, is DGGITQSPKYLFRKEGQNVTLSCEQNLNHDAMYWYRQDPGQGLRLIYYSQIVNDFQKGDIAEGYSVSREKKESFPLTVTSAQKNPTAFYLCASSEIRGGEKLFFGSGTQLSVL.

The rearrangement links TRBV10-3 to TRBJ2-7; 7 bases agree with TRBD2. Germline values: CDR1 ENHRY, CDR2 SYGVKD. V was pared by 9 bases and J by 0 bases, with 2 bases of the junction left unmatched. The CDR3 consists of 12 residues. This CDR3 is CAITSDSYEQYF. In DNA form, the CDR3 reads TGTGCCATAACTAGCGACTCCTACGAGCAGTACTTC.

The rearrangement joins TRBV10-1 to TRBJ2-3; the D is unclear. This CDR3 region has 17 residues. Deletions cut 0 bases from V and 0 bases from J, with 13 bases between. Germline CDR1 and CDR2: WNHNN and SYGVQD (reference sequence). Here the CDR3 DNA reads TGCGCCAGCAGTGAGTCGATCGTAGCAGCCAGCACAGATACGCAGTATTTT. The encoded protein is CASSESIVAASTDTQYF.

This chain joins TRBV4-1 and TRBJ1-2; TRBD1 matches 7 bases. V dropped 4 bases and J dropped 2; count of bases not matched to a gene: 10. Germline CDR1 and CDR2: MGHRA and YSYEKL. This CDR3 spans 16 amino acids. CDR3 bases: TGCGCCAGCAGCCGAGAAGGACAGGAGCCCAACTATGGCTACACCTTC. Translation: CASSREGQEPNYGYTF.

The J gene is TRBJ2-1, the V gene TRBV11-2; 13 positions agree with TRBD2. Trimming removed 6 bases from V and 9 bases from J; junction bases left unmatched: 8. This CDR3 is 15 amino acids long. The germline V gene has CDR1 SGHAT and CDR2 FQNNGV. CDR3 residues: CASSHGLAGDVEQFF. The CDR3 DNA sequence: TGTGCCAGCAGTCACGGACTAGCGGGAGATGTTGAGCAGTTCTTC.

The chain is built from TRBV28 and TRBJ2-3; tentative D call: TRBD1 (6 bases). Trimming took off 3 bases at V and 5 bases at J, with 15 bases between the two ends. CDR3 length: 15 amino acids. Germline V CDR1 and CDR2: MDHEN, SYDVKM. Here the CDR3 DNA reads TGTGCCAGCAGTTTTAGCCGTCGAGGGGGAGATACGCAGTATTTT. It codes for CASSFSRRGGDTQYF.